A single sample gave rise to the 23 T cell receptor beta chains below, sequenced in a study of blood T cell repertoires in COVID-19. TCRdb's copy holds only in-frame clones and misses some; the assay was immunoSEQ multiplex PCR. The data hold 200,000 to 250,000 clones, with around 84% observed a single time. The sample comprised peripheral blood. The receptors were gathered from a woman aged 55-70 years who had recovered from COVID-19.

The rearrangement uses TRBV11-2 and TRBJ2-5; D is undetermined. Germline V lookup: CDR1 SGHAT, CDR2 FQNNGV. The CDR3 runs to 11 residues. Trimming took 5 bases from V and 5 from J, leaving 6 bases between them. In nucleotides, the CDR3 is TGTGCCAGCAGCCCCCAGGAGACCCAGTACTTC. This encodes CASSPQETQYF.

V and J are TRBV4-1 and TRBJ2-3, with 8 bases that match TRBD2. With 0 bases clipped from V and 4 bases from J, the junction kept 9 bases outside the gene matches. CDR1 and CDR2 (germline): MGHRA, YSYEKL. The CDR3 consists of 17 residues. CDR3 sequence: CASSQDRSSGSPDTQYF. The CDR3 DNA reads as TGCGCCAGCAGCCAAGATCGGTCTAGCGGGTCCCCAGATACGCAGTATTTT.

The chain is built from TRBV5-1 and TRBJ1-3; D is undetermined. V was cut by 0 bases and J by 3 bases, with 10 bases left in between. The CDR3 runs to 15 residues. Per germline, CDR1 SGHRS and CDR2 YFSETQ. In nucleotides, the CDR3 is TGCGCCAGCAGCTTGGGGTCAGGTGATGGAAACACCATATATTTT. It translates to CASSLGSGDGNTIYF.

This clone was detected only a few times. The J gene is TRBJ2-1, the V gene TRBV4-2; D unclear. Germline V gives CDR1 LGHNA, CDR2 YNFKEQ. With 4 bases removed from V and 3 bases from J, the gap between germline ends came to 7 bases. The CDR3 runs 13 residues. DNA of the CDR3: TGTGCCAGCAGCCCACCGGGCTACAATGAGCAGTTCTTC. Its protein is CASSPPGYNEQFF.

The J gene is TRBJ1-1, the V gene TRBV5-1, with D perhaps matching TRBD1 (6 bases). The germline V gene encodes CDR1 SGHRS and CDR2 YFSETQ. V lost 3 bases and J 0 bases, leaving 15 bases between the germline ends. CDR3 length equals 16 residues. The CDR3 DNA is TGCGCCAGCAGCTCCTACCTCGACAGGATGAACACTGAAGCTTTCTTT. Amino acids: CASSSYLDRMNTEAFF.

V is TRBV2 and J is TRBJ2-3, with TRBD2 identical over 7 bases. The ends lost 6 bases at V and 7 bases at J; junction bases unmatched: 10. CDR1 SNHLY and CDR2 FYNNEI come from the germline V gene. This CDR3 is 14 amino acids long. In nucleotides, the CDR3 is TGTGCCAGCAGAGGGGACGCCGGGGGGAATACGCAGTATTTT. This sequence encodes CASRGDAGGNTQYF.

The chain carries TRBV15 and TRBJ2-7, with TRBD1 matching 10 bases. This CDR3 has 15 amino acids. Per the germline V gene, CDR1 is LNHNV and CDR2 is YYDKDF (reference sequence). The V gene end was trimmed by 4 bases and the J gene end by 6 bases; junction bases not matched to a gene: 9. Here the CDR3 reads CATSTGTGVLTEQYF. The CDR3 region has the DNA TGTGCCACCAGCACCGGGACAGGGGTGCTTACCGAGCAGTACTTC.

The chain is built from TRBV6-5 and TRBJ2-5; the D is unclear. Trimming took off 7 bases at V and 4 bases at J, with 7 bases between the two ends. This CDR3 spans 11 amino acids. Germline loops: CDR1 MNHEY, CDR2 SVGAGI. CDR3 sequence (DNA): TGTGCCAGCACCCACGGAGAGACCCAGTACTTC. Encoded protein: CASTHGETQYF.

The rearrangement joins TRBV2 to TRBJ1-6; 10 positions match TRBD1. The ends lost 5 bases at V and 5 bases at J; junction bases unmatched: 12. The CDR3 is 18 residues long. The germline CDR1 and CDR2 sequences are SNHLY and FYNNEI. This chain's CDR3 is CASSPRTSGTGDNSPLHF. DNA of the CDR3: TGTGCCAGCAGTCCACGCACCTCCGGGACAGGGGATAATTCACCCCTCCACTTT.

V is TRBV11-3 and J is TRBJ1-2, with 7 bases aligning to TRBD1. The CDR3 loop spans 19 amino acids. The junction had 17 bases not matched to a gene; V was cut back by 3 bases and J by 1 base. Germline CDR1 is SGHNT and CDR2 is YENEEA. In DNA, the CDR3 is TGTGCCAGCAGCTTGCAGCCCGGAGAGACAGGGAGGCATAACTATGGCTACACCTTC. Amino acid sequence: CASSLQPGETGRHNYGYTF.

The chain couples TRBV23-1 to TRBJ2-3, with 11 bases that match TRBD1. TRBV23-1 carries the ORF label, with uncertain function. This CDR3 is built from 16 residues. With V trimmed by 4 bases and J by 5 bases, 8 bases remained unmatched. The CDR3 is CASSLGQGACGDTQYF. The CDR3 coding sequence is TGCGCCAGCAGTCTAGGACAGGGGGCGTGTGGAGATACGCAGTATTTT.

This sequence joins TRBV3-1 (or the pseudogene TRBV3-2) and TRBJ2-7; 9 bases match TRBD2. Germline V gives CDR1 LGHDT, CDR2 YNNKEL (reference sequence). J lost 1 base, V lost 0 bases, and 7 bases had no gene match. CDR3 size: 17 residues. In DNA form, the CDR3 reads TGTGCCAGCAGCCAAGATTTTTGTAGCGGGGGTTCCTACGAGCAGTACTTC. As protein: CASSQDFCSGGSYEQYF.

V is TRBV11-2 and J is TRBJ1-3; D may be TRBD1 (6 bases). This CDR3 has 14 residues. V gave up 5 bases and J gave up 2 bases, with 10 bases separating them. Per germline, CDR1 SGHAT and CDR2 FQNNGV. For the CDR3, the DNA is TGTGCCAGCAGCCTCGACAGGACTGGAAACACCATATATTTT. As protein: CASSLDRTGNTIYF. The full variable domain, its missing parts supplied by reference TRBV11-2 and TRBJ1-3, is EAGVAQSPRYKIIEKRQSVAFWCNPISGHATLYWYQQILGQGPKLLIQFQNNGVVDDSQLPKDRFSAERLKGVDSTLKIQPAKLEDSAVYLCASSLDRTGNTIYFGEGSWLTVV.

In this sample, this clone turned up once. This chain joins TRBV6-2 or TRBV6-3 and TRBJ1-1, with no clear D. The CDR3 is made up of 13 amino acids. The germline V gene encodes CDR1 MNHEY and CDR2 SVGEGT. V lost 3 bases and J lost 1, with 6 bases in between. The CDR3 is CASSYIRNTEAFF. The CDR3 DNA is TGTGCCAGCAGTTATATCCGGAACACTGAAGCTTTCTTT.

The chain carries TRBV19 and TRBJ2-6; TRBD1 is a possible D gene (5 bases). CDR1 is LNHDA, CDR2 SQIVND, per germline (reference sequence). The CDR3 extends over 15 amino acids. Trimming cost V 5 bases and J 4 bases, with 12 bases left between them. CDR3 in amino acids: CASSSDSYGANVLTF. DNA of the CDR3: TGTGCCAGTAGTTCCGACAGTTACGGGGCCAACGTCCTGACTTTC.

The chain is built from TRBV7-2 and TRBJ1-5; 10 positions agree with TRBD1. The CDR3 loop spans 16 amino acids. The germline V gene encodes CDR1 SGHTA and CDR2 FQGNSA. V shed 5 bases, J shed 3 bases, and the junction held 7 bases outside the gene matches. The CDR3 loop reads CASSTGQGGYNQPQHF. The CDR3 DNA is TGTGCCAGCAGCACCGGACAGGGGGGTTACAATCAGCCCCAGCATTTT.

The chain employs TRBV10-1 and TRBJ2-1; 9 positions agree with TRBD2. The CDR3 consists of 16 residues. Germline CDR1 reads WNHNN; CDR2 reads SYGVQD (reference sequence). The trim removed 3 bases at V and 3 bases at J, leaving 6 bases unmatched. The CDR3 loop reads CASSDAVAGVYNEQFF. DNA of the CDR3: TGCGCCAGCAGTGATGCGGTAGCGGGGGTCTACAATGAGCAGTTCTTC.

The chain uses TRBV5-1 and TRBJ2-1, with 9 bases aligning to TRBD2. From germline, CDR1 is SGHRS and CDR2 YFSETQ. Germline trimming cut 4 bases from V and 7 bases from J; bases unmatched to any gene: 9. CDR3 length: 15 residues. The CDR3 DNA is TGCGCCAGCAGCGCGGGGACTAGCATTACGAATGAGCAGTTCTTC. This translates into CASSAGTSITNEQFF.

The V call is TRBV4-1, the J call TRBJ1-2; D possibly corresponds to TRBD1 (6 bases). V lost 2 bases and J 8 bases, leaving 18 bases between the germline ends. The CDR3 is 15 residues long. Germline V gives CDR1 MGHRA, CDR2 YSYEKL. CDR3 sequence: CASSQSQGRGVGYTF. CDR3 in DNA: TGCGCCAGCAGCCAAAGTCAGGGGAGAGGCGTCGGCTACACCTTC.

The chain employs TRBV4-1 and TRBJ1-1; D gene uncertain. Trimming took 3 bases from V and 5 from J, leaving 13 bases between them. The CDR3 length is 14 residues. The V gene's germline CDR1 is MGHRA and CDR2 YSYEKL. The CDR3 sequence is CASSQSTLWTEAFF. The CDR3 DNA sequence: TGCGCCAGCAGCCAGAGTACCCTTTGGACTGAAGCTTTCTTT.

The rearrangement joins TRBV7-8 to TRBJ2-1; the D gene is possibly TRBD1 (5 bases). The CDR3 runs to 15 residues. The germline V gene encodes CDR1 SGHVS and CDR2 FQNEAQ. V lost 1 base to trimming and J lost 2 bases, with 9 bases between them. The CDR3 loop is CASSLVSDTYNEQFF. The CDR3 DNA sequence: TGTGCCAGCAGCTTAGTTTCGGACACCTACAATGAGCAGTTCTTC.

V gene TRBV2 combines with J gene TRBJ2-1, with 10 bases fitting TRBD2. Per germline, CDR1 SNHLY and CDR2 FYNNEI. The CDR3 has 16 amino acids. Losses at the gene ends were 0 bases for V and 4 bases for J; bases not matched to a gene: 3. CDR3 sequence reads: CASSEATSGRYNEQFF. In DNA, the CDR3 is TGTGCCAGCAGTGAAGCGACTAGCGGGCGGTACAATGAGCAGTTCTTC.

V and J are TRBV10-1 and TRBJ2-7, with 11 bases lining up with TRBD1. With V trimmed by 5 bases and J by 6 bases, 6 bases remained unmatched. Germline V CDR1 and CDR2: WNHNN, SYGVQD (reference sequence). The CDR3 consists of 14 residues. The chain's CDR3 is CASSSGTGGIEQYF. The DNA for the CDR3 is TGCGCCAGCAGTTCCGGGACAGGGGGTATCGAGCAGTACTTC.